This T cell receptor (beta chain) came from a study of blood T cell repertoires in COVID-19. About the research overall: Both acute and convalescent COVID-19 samples were obtained from the United States, Italy and Spain. In each case, the material was cDNA or gDNA derived from T cells, B-cell-depleted T cells, or PBMCs.

In the original analysis: Reference gene primer amplification yielded estimated nucleated cell counts. Using immunoSEQ multiplex PCR, the repertoire was profiled, and TCRdb retains in-frame clones only, with some absent. V, J and clone size reflect that table, while D and trimming were determined from the DNA. In the table there are about 83,000 clones, about 86% of which are singletons. The receptor was isolated from a woman of 80 years or more in a cohort sampled during active or convalescent COVID-19. Sequenced material: peripheral blood.

The DNA for the CDR3 is TGCGCCAGCAGCTTGGTCGCGGGGACGTACAATGAGCAGTTCTTC. Its protein is CASSLVAGTYNEQFF. The V gene is TRBV5-1, the J gene TRBJ2-1, with D possibly matching TRBD2 (6 bases). CDR1 SGHRS and CDR2 YFSETQ come from the germline V gene. This CDR3 is 15 amino acids long. V lost 0 bases to trimming and J lost 4 bases, with 11 bases between them.